The 25 T cell receptor beta chains in this list originate from one sample, sequenced in a study of shared clonotypes between healthy human individuals. Generated by immunoSEQ multiplex PCR, the TCRdb table keeps only in-frame clones and is missing some. The sample includes about half a million clones, around 75% of them seen just once. Sequencing was performed on PBMCs. These receptors originate from a woman aged 35 to 49 in good health. Some clones in this sample may be carry-over from other donors' samples.

The chain links TRBV28 to TRBJ2-1; 8 bases line up with TRBD1. The CDR3 has 15 amino acids. The germline V gene encodes CDR1 MDHEN and CDR2 SYDVKM. J gave up 0 bases and V 3 bases, and 1 base lay outside the gene matches. CDR3 bases: TGTGCCAGCAGTTTGCAGGGGGCCTCCTACAATGAGCAGTTCTTC. It translates to CASSLQGASYNEQFF. The full variable domain, its missing parts supplied by reference TRBV28 and TRBJ2-1, is DVKVTQSSRYLVKRTGEKVFLECVQDMDHENMFWYRQDPGLGLRLIYFSYDVKMKEKGDIPEGYSVSREKKERFSLILESASTNQTSMYLCASSLQGASYNEQFFGPGTRLTVL.

The gene calls are TRBV6-4 and TRBJ2-3; D not certain. This CDR3 spans 14 amino acids. Germline V gene lookup returns CDR1 MRHNA and CDR2 SNTAGT. Trimming removed 3 bases from V and 2 bases from J, with 9 bases in between. This CDR3 is CASSEYQSTDTQYF. CDR3 bases: TGTGCCAGCAGTGAGTACCAATCCACAGATACGCAGTATTTT.

The V call is TRBV5-1, the J call TRBJ2-1, with D unresolved. With 0 bases removed from V and 4 bases from J, the gap between germline ends came to 8 bases. Per germline, CDR1 SGHRS and CDR2 YFSETQ. This CDR3 contains 14 residues. The CDR3 DNA sequence: TGCGCCAGCAGCTTGGTGAGCCCTTACAATGAGCAGTTCTTC. It encodes CASSLVSPYNEQFF. The full variable domain, its missing parts supplied by reference TRBV5-1 and TRBJ2-1, is KAGVTQTPRYLIKTRGQQVTLSCSPISGHRSVSWYQQTPGQGLQFLFEYFSETQRNKGNFPGRFSGRQFSNSRSEMNVSTLELGDSALYLCASSLVSPYNEQFFGPGTRLTVL.

As for this clone: This sample also contains other DNA sequences that code for the same CDR3. The rearrangement links TRBV4-1 to TRBJ2-2; D is possibly TRBD2 (6 bases). CDR3 length: 14 amino acids. Trimming left V 9 bases short and J 6 bases short, with 17 bases between. CDR1 and CDR2 from the germline V gene are MGHRA and YSYEKL. The CDR3: CASRSGLNAGELFF. The CDR3 DNA sequence: TGCGCCAGTAGATCGGGACTTAATGCCGGGGAGCTGTTTTTT.

This chain connects TRBV12-5 to TRBJ2-1, with D uncertain. Trimming removed 4 bases at V and 4 bases at J, with 20 bases between. The germline gives CDR1 LGHNT, CDR2 FRNRAP. CDR3 length: 17 amino acids. CDR3: CASGSSIRGSGYNEQFF. The CDR3 bases are TGTGCTAGTGGTTCCTCTATTCGTGGGTCGGGTTACAATGAGCAGTTCTTC. The variable domain in full, completed from reference TRBV12-5 and TRBJ2-1, reads DARVTQTPRHKVTEMGQEVTMRCQPILGHNTVFWYRQTMMQGLELLAYFRNRAPLDDSGMPKDRFSAEMPDATLATLKIQPSEPRDSAVYFCASGSSIRGSGYNEQFFGPGTRLTVL.

The rearrangement uses TRBV4-2 and TRBJ2-3; 16 bases are a match to TRBD2. This CDR3 spans 16 amino acids. Germline lookup yields CDR1 LGHNA and CDR2 YNFKEQ. Losses at the gene ends were 1 base for V and 6 bases for J; bases not matched to a gene: 1. As DNA, the CDR3 is TGTGCCAGCAGCCAAGTGGGACTAGCGGGAGGGGATACGCAGTATTTT. It codes for CASSQVGLAGGDTQYF.

The rearrangement uses TRBV7-3 and TRBJ1-2; 8 bases are shared with TRBD1. The germline gives CDR1 SGHTA, CDR2 FQGTGA. The CDR3 is made up of 13 amino acids. V gave up 5 bases and J gave up 5 bases; unmatched junction bases: 4. As DNA, the CDR3 is TGTGCCAGCAGCCAGGGGGCAGGTTATGGCTACACCTTC. This codes for CASSQGAGYGYTF.

The rearrangement links TRBV6-5 to TRBJ1-5, with 7 bases lining up with TRBD1. This CDR3 has 13 amino acids. Losses at the gene ends were 3 bases for V and 6 bases for J; bases not matched to a gene: 2. Germline V CDR1 and CDR2: MNHEY, SVGAGI. This CDR3 is CASSYKGAQPQHF. Here the CDR3 DNA reads TGTGCCAGCAGTTATAAGGGGGCTCAGCCCCAGCATTTT.

On this clone: Distinct nucleotide sequences in the sample also encode this CDR3. J is TRBJ2-1 and V is TRBV5-1; D unclear. Germline-derived CDR1 and CDR2 are SGHRS and YFSETQ. This CDR3 is 13 amino acids long. Trimming stripped 5 bases from V and 2 bases from J, with 8 bases between. The CDR3 bases are TGCGCCAGCAGTTTAGCCACCTACAATGAGCAGTTCTTC. This encodes CASSLATYNEQFF.

The chain carries TRBV10-1 and TRBJ2-5; 9 bases agree with TRBD1. CDR1 is WNHNN and CDR2 is SYGVQD in the germline V gene (reference sequence). CDR3 length equals 15 residues. J was trimmed by 0 bases and V by 4 bases; bases with no gene match: 3. The DNA of the CDR3 is TGCGCCAGCAGTGGTGGACAGGGGCACCAAGAGACCCAGTACTTC. Translated, it gives CASSGGQGHQETQYF.

In the case of this clone: The sample has other DNA sequences that encode this CDR3 too. The chain employs TRBV30 and TRBJ2-7; D possibly corresponds to TRBD1 (5 bases). Germline V lookup: CDR1 GTSNPN, CDR2 SVGIG (reference sequence). V dropped 0 bases and J dropped 3 bases, with 6 bases sitting between them. The CDR3 is 12 amino acids. CDR3 sequence (DNA): TGTGCCTGGAGTGTTGACAGCTACGAGCAGTACTTC. This encodes CAWSVDSYEQYF.

This chain uses TRBV19 with TRBJ1-1; no definite D call. V lost 6 bases and J lost 8, with 16 bases in between. This CDR3 contains 13 residues. Germline values: CDR1 LNHDA, CDR2 SQIVND (reference sequence). For the CDR3, the DNA is TGTGCCAGTAGGACGCCCGGGGAAATCGAAGCTTTCTTT. Translation gives CASRTPGEIEAFF.

This clone was seen a single time. V is TRBV29-1 and J is TRBJ2-3; tentative D call: TRBD2 (5 bases). The germline V gene encodes CDR1 SQVTM and CDR2 ANQGSEA. V lost 6 bases, J lost 3 bases, and 19 bases lay in between. This CDR3 is 15 amino acids long. As DNA, the CDR3 is TGCAGCGTCCCAACGGCGGGTATCACAACAGATACGCAGTATTTT. Its protein product is CSVPTAGITTDTQYF.

This clone turned up a few times. This chain links TRBV10-2 with TRBJ2-3; D might be TRBD1 (6 bases). The V end lost 0 bases, the J end lost 8 bases, and 21 bases lay between the germline ends. The CDR3 is 17 residues long. CDR1 is WSHSY and CDR2 is SAAADI in the germline V gene. CDR3 sequence reads: CASSESGAGRFVGTQYF. Written as DNA, the CDR3 is TGCGCCAGCAGTGAGTCGGGGGCCGGCCGGTTTGTGGGTACGCAGTATTTT.

The CDR3 region is CASSSRTSFNEQFF. CDR3 in DNA: TGTGCCAGCAGTTCCAGGACTAGTTTCAATGAGCAGTTCTTC. The genes are TRBV28 and TRBJ2-1; TRBD2 aligns across 7 bases. The CDR3 sequence is 14 residues long. Germline CDR1 reads MDHEN; CDR2 reads SYDVKM. J was trimmed by 6 bases and V by 4 bases; bases with no gene match: 6.

This chain uses TRBV2 with TRBJ1-1; D might be TRBD1 (6 bases). The CDR3 loop spans 13 amino acids. Germline values: CDR1 SNHLY, CDR2 FYNNEI. With 8 bases removed from V and 10 bases from J, the gap between germline ends came to 20 bases. CDR3 in amino acids: CASDSSRGKVAFF. Written as DNA, the CDR3 is TGTGCCAGCGATTCAAGCAGGGGAAAGGTAGCTTTCTTT. Using reference TRBV2 and TRBJ1-1 for the parts outside the CDR3, the full variable domain is EPEVTQTPSHQVTQMGQEVILRCVPISNHLYFYWYRQILGQKVEFLVSFYNNEISEKSEIFDDQFSVERPDGSNFTLKIRSTKLEDSAMYFCASDSSRGKVAFFGQGTRLTVV.

The V and J genes are TRBV7-2 and TRBJ2-3; D may match TRBD1 or TRBD2 (5 bases each). Germline V lookup: CDR1 SGHTA, CDR2 FQGNSA. Trimming removed 5 bases from V and 6 bases from J, with 18 bases in between. The CDR3 runs to 15 residues. The CDR3 coding sequence is TGTGCCAGCAGCCGAACTAGGTTCGGGGACGATACGCAGTATTTT. It specifies CASSRTRFGDDTQYF.

V gene TRBV27 combines with J gene TRBJ1-2; TRBD1 is a possible D gene (6 bases). This CDR3 is 13 amino acids long. Trimming pared 1 base from V and 8 bases from J, leaving 11 bases between. CDR1 and CDR2 from the germline V gene are MNHEY and SMNVEV (reference sequence). The CDR3: CASSLFGGYGYTF. In DNA, the CDR3 is TGTGCCAGCAGTTTATTCGGGGGCTACGGCTACACCTTC.

The rearrangement links TRBV5-6 to TRBJ1-1; D might be TRBD1 (6 bases). Germline assignment: CDR1 SGHDT and CDR2 YYEEEE. CDR3 length equals 17 residues. V was trimmed by 4 bases and J by 6 bases, leaving 25 bases between them. The CDR3: CASSHQGHLIRTAEAFF. The DNA for the CDR3 is TGTGCCAGCAGCCACCAGGGACACTTAATTCGAACCGCTGAAGCTTTCTTT.

This chain joins TRBV7-9 and TRBJ1-1; a possible D gene is TRBD1 (5 bases). This CDR3 is built from 16 residues. The V gene lost 1 base and the J gene lost 4 bases, with 16 bases spanning the gap. Germline V CDR1 and CDR2: SEHNR, FQNEAQ (reference sequence). DNA of the CDR3: TGTGCCAGCAGCTTAGAGGGGAGATGGCCACGCACTGAAGCTTTCTTT. Protein: CASSLEGRWPRTEAFF.

The chain's CDR3 is CASSLDHTGELFF. CDR3 nucleotides: TGCGCCAGCAGCTTGGACCACACCGGGGAGCTGTTTTTT. The V and J genes are TRBV5-1 and TRBJ2-2; D remains unclear. The CDR3 has 13 residues. Per germline, CDR1 SGHRS and CDR2 YFSETQ. Trimming left V 0 bases short and J 3 bases short, with 3 bases between.

This chain connects TRBV4-2 to TRBJ2-5; 8 bases line up with TRBD2. Germline CDR1 LGHNA, CDR2 YNFKEQ. This CDR3 contains 16 residues. With V trimmed by 0 bases and J by 7 bases, 10 bases remained unmatched. The CDR3 is CASSQDRPSGWVTQYF. In nucleotides, the CDR3 is TGTGCCAGCAGCCAAGATCGACCTAGCGGGTGGGTGACCCAGTACTTC.

The chain joins TRBV7-9 to TRBJ2-3; 7 bases line up with TRBD1. From germline, CDR1 is SEHNR and CDR2 FQNEAQ (reference sequence). Germline trimming cut 6 bases from V and 2 bases from J; bases unmatched to any gene: 11. The CDR3 contains 16 residues. The chain's CDR3 is CASSIYRDSYTDTQYF. CDR3 DNA: TGTGCCAGCAGTATCTACCGGGACAGCTACACAGATACGCAGTATTTT.

On this clone itself: A far larger clone lies a single base away; this is likely a read error. The V gene is TRBV5-6, the J gene TRBJ1-2; possibly TRBD1 for D (5 bases). Germline CDR1 and CDR2: SGHDT and YYEEEE. CDR3 length: 15 amino acids. The DNA for the CDR3 is TGTGCCAGCAGCTTGGCCGACAGTTACCACTATGGCCACACCTTC. Amino acid sequence: CASSLADSYHYGHTF.

This chain connects TRBV28 to TRBJ1-5; no clear D gene. Trimming cost V 5 bases and J 3 bases, with 14 bases left between them. Germline CDR1 is MDHEN and CDR2 is SYDVKM. This CDR3 is 15 amino acids long. CDR3 nucleotides: TGTGCCAGCAGTCTTAAAGGACGGATCAATCAGCCCCAGCATTTT. It is translated as CASSLKGRINQPQHF.